The rows below give T cell receptor beta chains drawn from one sample of a study of kidney transplant recipient with SARS-CoV-2 infection. Using its own MiXCR run on the reads, TCRdb lists one record per CDR3 protein. The sample yields approximately 240,000 distinct CDR3 sequences, more than 25% seen once. Sequencing used a blood sample, obtained at baseline and on day 111 from a kidney transplant recipient. Receptors were obtained from a male patient between 25 and 39 years old who had COVID-19 and was a kidney transplant recipient. Some T cells may be supplied by the graft donor. The conserved cysteine and the conserved F or W are not part of the CDR3 here. Fields, in order: CDR3 protein, V gene, D gene, J gene. D genes are given only for firm matches.

CDR3: ASIRGGRSYNEQF; V: TRBV12-3/TRBV12-4; D: -; J: TRBJ2-1
CDR3: AWSRGGGGYEKLF; V: TRBV30; D: -; J: TRBJ1-4
CDR3: ASSSGQGTNIQY; V: TRBV6-5; D: -; J: TRBJ2-4
CDR3: ASRSAGGAEAF; V: TRBV6-5; D: -; J: TRBJ1-1
CDR3: ASSSTLTGQETQY; V: TRBV12-3/TRBV12-4; D: -; J: TRBJ2-5
CDR3: SARELTGTSGMETQY; V: TRBV20-1; D: TRBD2; J: TRBJ2-5
CDR3: ASSQDNTIDSPLH; V: TRBV4-3; D: -; J: TRBJ1-6
CDR3: ASRNRAPALGANVLT; V: TRBV6-5; D: -; J: TRBJ2-6
CDR3: ASSQDSSAGTYGYT; V: TRBV3-1; D: -; J: TRBJ1-2
CDR3: SASSGSTDTQY; V: TRBV20-1; D: -; J: TRBJ2-3
CDR3: ASSLGVSWLQSRANVLT; V: TRBV27; D: -; J: TRBJ2-6
CDR3: ASSPGLAVAYEQY; V: TRBV27; D: TRBD2; J: TRBJ2-7
CDR3: ASSSQGSSNTGELF; V: TRBV6-2/TRBV6-3; D: -; J: TRBJ2-2
CDR3: ASSRDRSYKQY; V: TRBV7-2; D: TRBD1; J: TRBJ2-7
CDR3: ASSRQGGYNSPLH; V: TRBV4-1; D: TRBD1; J: TRBJ1-6
CDR3: GSRGHDSRKTYGYT; V: TRBV8-2; D: -; J: TRBJ1-2
CDR3: SVDAGTAFEAF; V: TRBV29-1; D: -; J: TRBJ1-1
CDR3: ASSQGQGGTEAF; V: TRBV12-3/TRBV12-4; D: TRBD1; J: TRBJ1-1
CDR3: ASMGWETQY; V: TRBV2; D: -; J: TRBJ2-5
CDR3: ASSLAIKGAGGDEQY; V: TRBV7-2; D: TRBD1; J: TRBJ2-7
CDR3: ATSDPLNEQF; V: TRBV24-1; D: -; J: TRBJ2-1
CDR3: ASSFVQGGGNYGYT; V: TRBV27; D: -; J: TRBJ1-2